A single T cell receptor (beta chain) is shown here with its context. This sample was taken from a study of blood T cell repertoires in COVID-19. Study-wide background: Spain, Italy and the United States supplied samples that represented acute and convalescent COVID-19. Sample material is recorded as cDNA or gDNA derived from T cells, B-cell-depleted T cells, or PBMCs.

Cohorts were assigned according to the clinical history that participants reported. Authors' processing steps: Nucleated cell counts were estimated from reference gene primer amplification. Data came from immunoSEQ multiplex PCR; TCRdb stores just in-frame clones and leaves some out. V and J calls and clone size follow that table, whereas D and trimming were derived from the DNA. The sample has approximately 210,000 clones; around 81% are singletons. Trimming removed 5 bases from V and 1 base from J, with 15 bases in between. Germline CDR1 and CDR2: MDHEN and SYDVKM. The CDR3 has 15 residues. This TCR was recovered from a woman in her fifties or sixties with acute COVID-19. This chain uses TRBV28 with TRBJ2-7; possible D gene TRBD1, 6 bases. The sample was PBMCs or T cells enriched from blood (not recorded which). The CDR3 DNA is TGTGCCAGCAGTCCAATCATAGGGGGTTCCTACGAGCAGTACTTC. It specifies CASSPIIGGSYEQYF. The entire variable domain, with the rest obtained from reference TRBV28 and TRBJ2-7, is as follows: DVKVTQSSRYLVKRTGEKVFLECVQDMDHENMFWYRQDPGLGLRLIYFSYDVKMKEKGDIPEGYSVSREKKERFSLILESASTNQTSMYLCASSPIIGGSYEQYFGPGTRLTVT.